The table lists the clone carrying this T cell receptor (beta chain) with many counts. The record originates from a study of lung T cells in sarcoidosis with Löfgren's syndrome. TCRdb analysed the reads with MiXCR anew, one entry per CDR3 protein. The sample holds 15,000 to 25,000 distinct CDR3 sequences, approximately 21% seen once. Sequencing was performed on CD4+ T cells from PBMCs. The clonotype comes from a human donor with sarcoidosis (Löfgren's syndrome or another form), or a control subject (not recorded which).

CDR3 protein: CASSLRDRGRGVYEQYF. DNA for the CDR3: TGTGCCAGCAGTTTACGGGACAGGGGGAGGGGTGTCTACGAGCAGTACTTC. The chain links TRBV27 to TRBJ2-7; 11 bases are shared with TRBD1. The CDR3 has 17 residues. The V segment lost 2 bases and the J segment 3 bases; nucleotides outside the gene matches: 9. The V gene's germline CDR1 is MNHEY and CDR2 SMNVEV (reference sequence).